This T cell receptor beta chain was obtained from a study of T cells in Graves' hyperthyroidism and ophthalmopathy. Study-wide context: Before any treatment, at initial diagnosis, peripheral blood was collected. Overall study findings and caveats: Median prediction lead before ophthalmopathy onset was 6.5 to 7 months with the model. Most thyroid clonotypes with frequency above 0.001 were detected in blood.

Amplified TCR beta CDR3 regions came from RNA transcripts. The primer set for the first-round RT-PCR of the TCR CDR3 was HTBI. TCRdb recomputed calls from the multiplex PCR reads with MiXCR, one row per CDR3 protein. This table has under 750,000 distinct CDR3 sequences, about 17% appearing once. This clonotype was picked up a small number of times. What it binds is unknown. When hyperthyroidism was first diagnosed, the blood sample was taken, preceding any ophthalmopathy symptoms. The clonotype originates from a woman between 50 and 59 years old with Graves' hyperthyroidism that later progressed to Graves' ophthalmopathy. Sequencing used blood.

The CDR3 reads CASSSGVDLHYEQYF. In nucleotides, the CDR3 is TGTGCCAGCAGCTCGGGCGTCGACCTACACTACGAGCAGTACTTC. The chain combines TRBV7-9 with TRBJ2-7, with D unclear. V lost 4 bases, J lost 3 bases, and 16 bases lay in between. The CDR3 is made up of 15 amino acids. Germline assignment: CDR1 SEHNR and CDR2 FQNEAQ (reference sequence).